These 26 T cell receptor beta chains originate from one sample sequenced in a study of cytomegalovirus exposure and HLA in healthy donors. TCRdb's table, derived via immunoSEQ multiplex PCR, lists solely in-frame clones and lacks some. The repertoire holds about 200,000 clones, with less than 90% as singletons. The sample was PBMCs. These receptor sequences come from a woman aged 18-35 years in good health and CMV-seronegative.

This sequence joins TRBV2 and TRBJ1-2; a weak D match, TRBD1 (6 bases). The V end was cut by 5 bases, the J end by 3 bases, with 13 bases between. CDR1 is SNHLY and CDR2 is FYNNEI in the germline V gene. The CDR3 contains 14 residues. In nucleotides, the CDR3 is TGTGCCAGCAGTTCCACACAGGGAGACTATGGCTACACCTTC. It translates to CASSSTQGDYGYTF.

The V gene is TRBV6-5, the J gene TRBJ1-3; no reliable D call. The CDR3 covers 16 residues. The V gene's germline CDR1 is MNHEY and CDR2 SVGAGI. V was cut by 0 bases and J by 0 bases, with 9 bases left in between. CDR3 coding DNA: TGTGCCAGCAGTTACTCGCAAGCCCACTCTGGAAACACCATATATTTT. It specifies CASSYSQAHSGNTIYF.

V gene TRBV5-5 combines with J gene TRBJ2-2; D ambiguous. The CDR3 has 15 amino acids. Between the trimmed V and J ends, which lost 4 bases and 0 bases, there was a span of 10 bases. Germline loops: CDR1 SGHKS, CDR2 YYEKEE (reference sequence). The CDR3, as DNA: TGTGCCAGCAGCCTATTCGACACGAACACCGGGGAGCTGTTTTTT. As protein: CASSLFDTNTGELFF.

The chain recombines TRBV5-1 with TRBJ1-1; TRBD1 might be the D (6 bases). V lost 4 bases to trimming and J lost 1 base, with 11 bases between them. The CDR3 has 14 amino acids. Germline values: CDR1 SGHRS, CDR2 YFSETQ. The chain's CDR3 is CASSTGQTNTEAFF. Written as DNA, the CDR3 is TGCGCCAGCAGCACCGGACAGACGAACACTGAAGCTTTCTTT.

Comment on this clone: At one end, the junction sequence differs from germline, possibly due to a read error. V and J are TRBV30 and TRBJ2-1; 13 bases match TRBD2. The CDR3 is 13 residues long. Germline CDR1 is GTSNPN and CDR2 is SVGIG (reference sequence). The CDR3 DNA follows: TGTGCTTGGACTAGCGGGGGATACAATGAGCAGTTCTTC. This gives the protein CAWTSGGYNEQFF.

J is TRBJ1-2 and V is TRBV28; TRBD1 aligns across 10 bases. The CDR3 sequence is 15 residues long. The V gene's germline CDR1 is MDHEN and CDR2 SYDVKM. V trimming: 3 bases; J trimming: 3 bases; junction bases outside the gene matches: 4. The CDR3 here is CASSLTGGAHYGYTF. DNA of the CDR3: TGTGCCAGCAGTTTGACAGGGGGCGCCCACTATGGCTACACCTTC.

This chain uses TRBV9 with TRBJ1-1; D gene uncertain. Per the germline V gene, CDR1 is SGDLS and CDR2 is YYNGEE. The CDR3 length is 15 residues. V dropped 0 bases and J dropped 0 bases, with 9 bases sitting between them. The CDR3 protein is CASSVVGRMNTEAFF. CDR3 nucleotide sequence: TGTGCCAGCAGCGTAGTCGGCAGAATGAACACTGAAGCTTTCTTT.

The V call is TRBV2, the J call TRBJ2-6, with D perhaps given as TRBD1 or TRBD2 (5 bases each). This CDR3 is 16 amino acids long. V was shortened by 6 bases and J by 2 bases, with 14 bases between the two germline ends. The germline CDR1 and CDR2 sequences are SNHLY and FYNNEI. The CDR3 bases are TGTGCCAGCAGGGCTACCGGGACGGCTGGGGCCAACGTCCTGACTTTC. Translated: CASRATGTAGANVLTF. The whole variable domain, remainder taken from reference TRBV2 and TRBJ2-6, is EPEVTQTPSHQVTQMGQEVILRCVPISNHLYFYWYRQILGQKVEFLVSFYNNEISEKSEIFDDQFSVERPDGSNFTLKIRSTKLEDSAMYFCASRATGTAGANVLTFGAGSRLTVL.

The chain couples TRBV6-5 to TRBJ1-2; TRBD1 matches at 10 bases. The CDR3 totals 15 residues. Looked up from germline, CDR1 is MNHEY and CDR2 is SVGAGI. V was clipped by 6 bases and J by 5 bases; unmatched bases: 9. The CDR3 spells CASSDPGQGLYGYTF. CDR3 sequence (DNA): TGTGCCAGCAGCGATCCGGGACAGGGGCTTTATGGCTACACCTTC.

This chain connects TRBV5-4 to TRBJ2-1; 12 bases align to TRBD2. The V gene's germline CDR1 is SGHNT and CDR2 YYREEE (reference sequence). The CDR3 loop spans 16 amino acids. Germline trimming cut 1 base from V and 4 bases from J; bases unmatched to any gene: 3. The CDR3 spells CASSLPGLAGYNEQFF. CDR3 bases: TGTGCCAGCAGCTTGCCCGGACTAGCGGGGTACAATGAGCAGTTCTTC.

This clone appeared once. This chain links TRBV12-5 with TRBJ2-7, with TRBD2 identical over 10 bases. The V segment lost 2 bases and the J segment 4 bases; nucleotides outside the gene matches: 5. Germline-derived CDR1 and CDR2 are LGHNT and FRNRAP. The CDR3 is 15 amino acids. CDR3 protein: CASGLKTSGDYEQYF. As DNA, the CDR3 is TGTGCTAGTGGTTTGAAAACTAGCGGGGATTACGAGCAGTACTTC. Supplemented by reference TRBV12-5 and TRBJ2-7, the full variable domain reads DARVTQTPRHKVTEMGQEVTMRCQPILGHNTVFWYRQTMMQGLELLAYFRNRAPLDDSGMPKDRFSAEMPDATLATLKIQPSEPRDSAVYFCASGLKTSGDYEQYFGPGTRLTVT.

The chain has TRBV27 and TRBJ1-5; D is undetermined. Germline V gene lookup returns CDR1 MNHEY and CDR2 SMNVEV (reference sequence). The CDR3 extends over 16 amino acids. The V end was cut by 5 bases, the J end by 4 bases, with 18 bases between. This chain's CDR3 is CASSPRGRVRNQPQHF. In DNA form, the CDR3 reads TGTGCCAGCAGTCCCCGTGGCCGAGTAAGGAATCAGCCCCAGCATTTT.

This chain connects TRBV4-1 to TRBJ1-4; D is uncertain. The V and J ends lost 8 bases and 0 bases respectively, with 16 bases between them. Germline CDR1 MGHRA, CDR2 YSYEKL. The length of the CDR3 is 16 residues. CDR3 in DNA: TGCGCCAGCTCCTCAACGCCTGCACCAACTAATGAAAAACTGTTTTTT. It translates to CASSSTPAPTNEKLFF.

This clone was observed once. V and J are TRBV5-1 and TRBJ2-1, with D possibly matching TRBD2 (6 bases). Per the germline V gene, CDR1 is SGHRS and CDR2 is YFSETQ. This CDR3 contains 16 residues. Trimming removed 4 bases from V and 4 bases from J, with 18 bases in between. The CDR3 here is CASSRGTYDRYNEQFF. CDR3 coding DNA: TGCGCCAGCAGCCGCGGGACCTACGACAGATACAATGAGCAGTTCTTC.

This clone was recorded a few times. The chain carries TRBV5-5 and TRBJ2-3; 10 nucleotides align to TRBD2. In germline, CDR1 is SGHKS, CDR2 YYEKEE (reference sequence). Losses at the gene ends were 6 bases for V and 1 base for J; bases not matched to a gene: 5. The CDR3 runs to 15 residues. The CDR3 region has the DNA TGTGCCAGCACCTTTGGACTAGCGGGCACAGATACGCAGTATTTT. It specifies CASTFGLAGTDTQYF.

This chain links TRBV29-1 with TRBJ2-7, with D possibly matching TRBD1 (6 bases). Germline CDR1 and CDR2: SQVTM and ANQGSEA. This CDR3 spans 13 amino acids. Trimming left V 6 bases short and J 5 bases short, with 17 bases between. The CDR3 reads CSVEQGGLDEQYF. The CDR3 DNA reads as TGCAGCGTCGAACAGGGCGGACTCGACGAGCAGTACTTC.

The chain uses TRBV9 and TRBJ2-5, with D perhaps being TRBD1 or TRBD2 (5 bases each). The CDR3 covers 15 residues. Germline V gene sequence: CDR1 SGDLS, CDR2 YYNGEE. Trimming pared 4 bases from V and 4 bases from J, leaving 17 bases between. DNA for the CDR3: TGTGCCAGCAGCTCCCTTTCGGGGCAGGGAGAGACCCAGTACTTC. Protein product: CASSSLSGQGETQYF.

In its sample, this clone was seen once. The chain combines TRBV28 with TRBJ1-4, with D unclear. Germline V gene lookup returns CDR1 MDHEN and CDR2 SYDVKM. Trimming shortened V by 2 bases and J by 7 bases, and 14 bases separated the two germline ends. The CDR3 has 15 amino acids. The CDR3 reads CASSLAGSSLEKLFF. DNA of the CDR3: TGTGCCAGCAGTTTAGCCGGATCCTCCCTTGAAAAACTGTTTTTT. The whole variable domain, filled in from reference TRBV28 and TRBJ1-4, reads DVKVTQSSRYLVKRTGEKVFLECVQDMDHENMFWYRQDPGLGLRLIYFSYDVKMKEKGDIPEGYSVSREKKERFSLILESASTNQTSMYLCASSLAGSSLEKLFFGSGTQLSVL.

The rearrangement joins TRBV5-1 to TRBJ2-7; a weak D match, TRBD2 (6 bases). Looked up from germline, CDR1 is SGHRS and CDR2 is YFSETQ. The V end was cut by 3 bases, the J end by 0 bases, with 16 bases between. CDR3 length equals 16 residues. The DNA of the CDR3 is TGCGCCAGCAGCTCAATCGTGGGGGGATACTCCTACGAGCAGTACTTC. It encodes CASSSIVGGYSYEQYF.

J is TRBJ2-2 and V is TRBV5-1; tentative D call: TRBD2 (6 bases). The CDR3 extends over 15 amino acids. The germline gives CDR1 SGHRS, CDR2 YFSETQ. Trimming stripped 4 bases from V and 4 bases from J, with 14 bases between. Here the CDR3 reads CASSTTAGSTGELFF. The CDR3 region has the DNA TGCGCCAGCAGCACAACCGCGGGGAGCACCGGGGAGCTGTTTTTT.

The CDR3 region is CASSPTRRETQYF. The CDR3 DNA reads as TGTGCCAGCAGCCCTACTAGACGCGAGACCCAGTACTTC. The rearrangement joins TRBV7-8 to TRBJ2-5; tentatively, D is TRBD2 (5 bases). Germline CDR1 and CDR2: SGHVS and FQNEAQ. The length of the CDR3 is 13 residues. V lost 5 bases and J lost 5, with 12 bases in between.

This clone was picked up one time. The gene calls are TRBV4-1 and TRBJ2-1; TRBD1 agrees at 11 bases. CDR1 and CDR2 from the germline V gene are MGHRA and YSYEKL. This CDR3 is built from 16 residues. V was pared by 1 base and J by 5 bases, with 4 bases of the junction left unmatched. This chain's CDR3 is CASSQGGTGGDNEQFF. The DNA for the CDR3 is TGCGCCAGCAGCCAAGGTGGGACAGGGGGGGACAATGAGCAGTTCTTC.

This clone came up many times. In nucleotides, the CDR3 is TGTGCCAGCAGCTTACACACCTTC. Translation gives CASSLHTF. The rearrangement links TRBV7-3 to TRBJ1-2; D not resolved. Germline-derived CDR1 and CDR2 are SGHTA and FQGTGA. The CDR3 loop spans 8 amino acids. V was pared by 2 bases and J by 12 bases, with 1 base between.

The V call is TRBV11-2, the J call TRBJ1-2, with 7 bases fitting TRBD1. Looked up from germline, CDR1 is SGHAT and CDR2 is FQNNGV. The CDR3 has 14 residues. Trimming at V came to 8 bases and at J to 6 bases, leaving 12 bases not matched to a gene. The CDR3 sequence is CASGTTGNRDGYTF. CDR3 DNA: TGTGCCAGCGGAACGACAGGGAATAGGGATGGCTACACCTTC.

CDR3 nucleotides: TGTGCCAGCAGTTACGGGGACAGGACCTACGAGCAGTACTTC. This translates into CASSYGDRTYEQYF. This rearrangement joins TRBV6-5 to TRBJ2-7; TRBD1 matches at 8 bases. V was pared by 2 bases and J by 2 bases, with 2 bases of the junction left unmatched. This CDR3 is 14 amino acids long. Per germline, CDR1 MNHEY and CDR2 SVGAGI.

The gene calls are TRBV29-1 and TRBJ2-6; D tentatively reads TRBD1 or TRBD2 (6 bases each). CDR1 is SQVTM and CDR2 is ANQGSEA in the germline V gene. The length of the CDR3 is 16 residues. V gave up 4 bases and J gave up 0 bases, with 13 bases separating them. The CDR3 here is CSVGVGGPSGANVLTF. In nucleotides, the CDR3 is TGCAGCGTTGGCGTCGGGGGCCCCTCTGGGGCCAACGTCCTGACTTTC.